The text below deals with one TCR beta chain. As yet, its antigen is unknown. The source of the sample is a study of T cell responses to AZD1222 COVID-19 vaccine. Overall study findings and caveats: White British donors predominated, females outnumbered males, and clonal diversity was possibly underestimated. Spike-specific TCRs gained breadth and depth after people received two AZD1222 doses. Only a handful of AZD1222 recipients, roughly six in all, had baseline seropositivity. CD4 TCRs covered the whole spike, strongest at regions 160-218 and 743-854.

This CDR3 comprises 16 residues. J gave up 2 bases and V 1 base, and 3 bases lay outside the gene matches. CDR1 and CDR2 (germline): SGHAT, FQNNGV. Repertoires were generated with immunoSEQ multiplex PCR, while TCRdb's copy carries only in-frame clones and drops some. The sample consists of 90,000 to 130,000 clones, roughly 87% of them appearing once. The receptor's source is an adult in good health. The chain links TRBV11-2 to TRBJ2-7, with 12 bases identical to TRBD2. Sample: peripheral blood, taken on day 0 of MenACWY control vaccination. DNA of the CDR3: TGTGCCAGCAGCTTAGGGACTAGCGGGATCCCCTACGAGCAGTACTTC. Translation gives CASSLGTSGIPYEQYF. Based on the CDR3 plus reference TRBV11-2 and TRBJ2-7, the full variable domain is EAGVAQSPRYKIIEKRQSVAFWCNPISGHATLYWYQQILGQGPKLLIQFQNNGVVDDSQLPKDRFSAERLKGVDSTLKIQPAKLEDSAVYLCASSLGTSGIPYEQYFGPGTRLTVT.